This TCR beta chain appears in the sequencing data of a study of blood T cell repertoires in COVID-19. The CDR3 is 17 residues long. The germline CDR1 and CDR2 sequences are MNHEY and SMNVEV (reference sequence). Unmatched junction bases numbered 4, after V lost 0 bases and J lost 2 bases. Assay used: immunoSEQ multiplex PCR; TCRdb lists only in-frame clones, some missing. The table records about 180,000 clones, approximately 80% of them present only once. The specimen was peripheral blood. The clonotype comes from a woman aged 55-70 years with acute or convalescent COVID-19. The chain employs TRBV27 and TRBJ2-5; 12 nucleotides align to TRBD2. In DNA, the CDR3 is TGTGCCAGCAGTTTATCAATTGGGACTAGCGGGCAAGAGACCCAGTACTTC. Protein sequence: CASSLSIGTSGQETQYF.